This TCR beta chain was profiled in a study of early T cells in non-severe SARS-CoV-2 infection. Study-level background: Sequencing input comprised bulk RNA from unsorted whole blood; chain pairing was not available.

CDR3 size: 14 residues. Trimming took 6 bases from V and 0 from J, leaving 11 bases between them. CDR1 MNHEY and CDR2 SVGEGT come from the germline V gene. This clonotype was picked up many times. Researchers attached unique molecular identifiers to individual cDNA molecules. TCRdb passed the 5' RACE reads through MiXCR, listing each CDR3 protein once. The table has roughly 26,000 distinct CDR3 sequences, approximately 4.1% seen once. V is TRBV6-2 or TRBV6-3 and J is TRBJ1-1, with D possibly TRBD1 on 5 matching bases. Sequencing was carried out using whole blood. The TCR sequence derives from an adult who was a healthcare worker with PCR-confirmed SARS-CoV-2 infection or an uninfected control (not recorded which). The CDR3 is CASSRVLVNTEAFF. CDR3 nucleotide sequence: TGTGCCAGCAGCAGGGTTTTGGTGAACACTGAAGCTTTCTTT.